Sequencing of this T cell receptor (beta chain) was carried out in a study of Graves' ophthalmopathy and Graves' hyperthyroidism (dated 2018 in TCRdb). Regarding the research as a whole: Peripheral blood was collected before any treatment was given, at the time of initial diagnosis. In total, some 140 blood samples were TCR-sequenced: fewer than 50 ophthalmopathy, 75 hyperthyroidism and about 17 hyperthyroidism-to-ophthalmopathy patients. An independent validation cohort comprised 18 hyperthyroidism patients and 15 to 17 patients who later progressed from hyperthyroidism to ophthalmopathy. In more than five hyperthyroidism patients, T-cell repertoires of thyroid tissue and blood were compared. The 100 or so discovery patients were randomly split 7:3 into training and test sets. To tell Graves' ophthalmopathy apart from Graves' hyperthyroidism, and to predict which patients would progress to ophthalmopathy, the study relied on TCR beta repertoire signatures. To explore V-J signatures that distinguish ophthalmopathy from hyperthyroidism, a discovery set of more than 90 patients was enrolled, made up of some 41 with ophthalmopathy and around 60 with stable hyperthyroidism. After sampling, hyperthyroidism patients received methimazole starting at 30 mg daily, and ophthalmopathy patients received high-dose intravenous methylprednisolone.

This clonotype was found many times. It lacks a known antigen. Per-nucleotide qualities are absent, and no much larger clonotype sits a single base away. Patients with ophthalmopathy had moderately to severely active disease, with a Clinical Activity Score of 3 or more, a NOSPECS grade of 4 or more, and a disease duration of less than 3 months. Patients were excluded if they had other autoimmune diseases, uncontrolled infections, pregnancy or lactation. Diagnosis relied on clinical symptoms, serum thyroxine, TRAb, thyroid ultrasound and orbital computed tomography. Ficoll-Paque density gradient centrifugation was used to isolate PBMCs from 9.5 to 10 ml of fresh peripheral blood. Total RNA was extracted with Trizol reagent and quality-checked on an Agilent 2100 Bioanalyzer. V is cut by 11 bases and J by 6 bases, and the space between the germline ends is 17 bases. The CDR3 measures 12 amino acids from cysteine to phenylalanine. The kept DNA is CDR3 alone, 36 bases in frame from the first base. From the germline V gene, CDR1 is SNHLY and CDR2 is FYNNEI.

Here is what the overall study found, with its caveats: In validation, the model predicted ophthalmopathy progression with less than 71% sensitivity and around 72% specificity; approximately 12 predicted patients were CT-confirmed with GO in a median of approximately six months. Sample size was not predetermined statistically, and investigators were not blinded to group allocation. Most of the expanded thyroid clonotypes with a frequency above 0.001 were also detected in blood, and it was suggested that the thyroid immune response may be reflected by blood repertoires. Ophthalmopathy was separated from stable hyperthyroidism by the 13-signature model with roughly 87% sensitivity and 81% to 84% specificity in cross-validation and with 80%/75% in the test set.

For repertoire sequencing, TCR beta CDR3 regions were amplified from RNA transcripts. The first round of RT-PCR was done with HTBI primers and the Qiagen OneStep RT-PCR kit, and was followed by a second round of multiplex PCR, then size selection and purification. Libraries were sequenced on an Illumina HiSeq2000 using paired-end 100 bp reads. As for the original processing: Reads were processed with SOAPnuke, discarding reads with adapters, uncalled bases, mean Phred below 15, or no exact constant-primer or identifier match. COPE v1.2.5 was used to merge high-quality paired reads. Unique nucleotide sequences were defined as clonotypes and aligned to IMGT TRB V, D and J references using MiTCR v1.1. The analysis was limited to V-J combinations with a frequency above 0.0001, which together covered 99.2% of the repertoires. For each V-J combination, a TCR clonal expansion and chaos score was defined as the ratio of F50 clonal expansion to chaos observed in the TCRdist matrix. Welch's t-statistics and random forest were used to reduce features to about 13 V-J combinations, which were fed into a naive Bayes classifier. The similarity between thyroid and blood repertoires was quantified using the Morisita-Horn index. TCRdb reprocessing: public reads trimmed at Q25 with fastp, clones called with MiXCR, in-frame beta chains kept. Rows are combined by CDR3 protein, so each entry shows the most common genes and DNA. The V and J calls and clone size come from TCRdb's table, not from the authors' own analysis. The table for this sample lists fewer than 400,000 distinct CDR3 sequences; 18% of them were counted only once. Around 1.5% of the sample rests with the top ten.

The receptor was isolated from a woman between 18 and 30 years old with Graves' ophthalmopathy. Donor details come from another sample of the same person, matched by shared clones. The chain couples TRBV2 to TRBJ2-7; there is no confident call for the D gene. Sequencing input: peripheral blood. CDR3 reads: CASRPRTCEQYF. The nucleotide sequence is given as TGTGCCTCTAGGCCCAGAACCTGCGAGCAGTACTTC.